Described below is a single T cell receptor (beta chain) sequence and its context. Germline V gene lookup returns CDR1 KGHDR and CDR2 SFDVKD. Trimming stripped 2 bases from V and 0 bases from J, with 22 bases between. The CDR3 sequence is 20 residues long. Seattle participants joined during active infection and were tracked over time. Authors' data handling: Reference gene primer amplification yielded estimated nucleated cell counts. Profiling relied on immunoSEQ multiplex PCR, and the TCRdb table lists in-frame clones only, not all of them. V and J calls and clone size are copied from that table; D and trimming were computed from the DNA. The data contain a few hundred thousand clones, 84% of them singletons. The sample is drawn from a study of blood T cell repertoires in COVID-19. Study-level background: Sample material is recorded as cDNA or gDNA derived from T cells, B-cell-depleted T cells, or PBMCs.

V usage is TRBV24-1 and J usage is TRBJ2-1; D might be TRBD2 (6 bases). The TCR originated in a person between 65 and 80 years old with COVID-19, enrolled during active disease. Sequencing was done on a sample of peripheral blood. The CDR3 here is CATSDSNNPGTVSSYNEQFF. CDR3 coding DNA: TGTGCCACCAGTGATTCCAACAATCCCGGGACTGTAAGCTCCTACAATGAGCAGTTCTTC.